This TCR beta chain was recovered during a study of blood T cell repertoires in COVID-19. Authors' methods: Amplification with reference gene primers provided the estimates of nucleated cell counts. Generated by immunoSEQ multiplex PCR, the TCRdb table keeps only in-frame clones and is missing some. V, J and clone size were drawn from that table, and D and trimming were deduced from the DNA. The data hold a few hundred thousand clones, with roughly 90% observed a single time. V was shortened by 3 bases and J by 4 bases, with 18 bases between the two germline ends. CDR3 length: 15 amino acids. Germline CDR1 DFQATT, CDR2 SNEGSKA (reference sequence). The cohort comprised adults aged roughly 18 to 95 years residing in 20 to 30 US areas.

The receptor's source is a woman aged 40-49 years who had been exposed to COVID-19. Sequenced input: PBMCs or T cells enriched from blood (not recorded which). This sequence joins TRBV20-1 and TRBJ1-1; a weak D match, TRBD1 (5 bases). CDR3 region: CSASPAQGVSTEAFF. CDR3 nucleotide sequence: TGCAGTGCTAGTCCTGCGCAGGGTGTTAGCACTGAAGCTTTCTTT.